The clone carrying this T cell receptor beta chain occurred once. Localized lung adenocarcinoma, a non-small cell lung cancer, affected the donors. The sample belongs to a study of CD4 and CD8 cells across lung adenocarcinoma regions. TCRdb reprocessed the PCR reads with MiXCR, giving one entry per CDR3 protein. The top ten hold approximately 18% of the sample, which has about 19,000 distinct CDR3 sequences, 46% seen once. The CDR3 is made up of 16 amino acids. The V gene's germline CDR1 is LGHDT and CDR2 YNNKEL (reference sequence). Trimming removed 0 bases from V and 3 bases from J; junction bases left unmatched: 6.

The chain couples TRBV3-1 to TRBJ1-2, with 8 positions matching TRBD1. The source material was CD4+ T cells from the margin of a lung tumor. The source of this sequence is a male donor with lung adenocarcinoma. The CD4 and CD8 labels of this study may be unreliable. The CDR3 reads CASSQDAGGNDYGYTF. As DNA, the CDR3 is TGTGCCAGCAGCCAAGATGCAGGGGGCAATGACTATGGCTACACCTTC. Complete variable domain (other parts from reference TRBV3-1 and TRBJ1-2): DTAVSQTPKYLVTQMGNDKSIKCEQNLGHDTMYWYKQDSKKFLKIMFSYNNKELIINETVPNRFSPKSPDKAHLNLHINSLELGDSAVYFCASSQDAGGNDYGYTFGSGTRLTVV.